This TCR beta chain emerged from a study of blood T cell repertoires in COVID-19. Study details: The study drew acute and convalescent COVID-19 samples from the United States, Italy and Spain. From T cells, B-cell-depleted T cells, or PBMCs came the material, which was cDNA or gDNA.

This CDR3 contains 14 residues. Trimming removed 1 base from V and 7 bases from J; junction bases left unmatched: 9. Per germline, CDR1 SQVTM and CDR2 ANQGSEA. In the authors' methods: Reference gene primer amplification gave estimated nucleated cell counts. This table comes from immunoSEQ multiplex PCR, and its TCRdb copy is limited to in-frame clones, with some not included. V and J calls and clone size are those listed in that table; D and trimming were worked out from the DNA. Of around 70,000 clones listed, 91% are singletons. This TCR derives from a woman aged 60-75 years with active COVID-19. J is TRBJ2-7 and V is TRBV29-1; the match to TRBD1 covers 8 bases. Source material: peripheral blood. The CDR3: CSVEVGQGAGEQYF. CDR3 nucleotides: TGCAGCGTTGAAGTAGGGCAGGGGGCGGGGGAGCAGTACTTC.